The 5 T cell receptor beta chains listed next were all sequenced from one sample in a study of T cell changes during pregnancy in multiple sclerosis. Only in-frame clones appear in the TCRdb table, and some are missing; sequencing was by immunoSEQ multiplex PCR. There are about 36,000 clones in the sample; 93% occur only once, and approximately 0.44% lies in the top ten. The input for sequencing was CD4+ T cells from peripheral blood mononuclear cells, taken in the first trimester of pregnancy. The source is a female donor with multiple sclerosis, enrolled in a pregnancy study.

The chain recombines TRBV30 with TRBJ1-4, with no clear D. CDR1 is GTSNPN, CDR2 SVGIG, per germline (reference sequence). The CDR3 contains 13 residues. Trimming left V 8 bases short and J 5 bases short, with 15 bases between. The CDR3 bases are TGTGCCCGGAATAAACGGAGAAATGAAAAACTGTTTTTT. Its translation is CARNKRRNEKLFF.

This clone came up once. The chain's CDR3 is CASTIKGGGRDYGYTF. The CDR3 DNA is TGTGCCAGCACTATTAAAGGGGGGGGGAGGGACTATGGCTACACCTTC. This chain uses TRBV27 with TRBJ1-2; a weak D match, TRBD1 (6 bases). Trimming pared 7 bases from V and 3 bases from J, leaving 21 bases between. In germline, CDR1 is MNHEY, CDR2 SMNVEV (reference sequence). The CDR3 consists of 16 residues.

This chain links TRBV10-1 with TRBJ1-5, with no clear D. The germline CDR1 and CDR2 sequences are WNHNN and SYGVQD (reference sequence). Trimming removed 6 bases at V and 5 bases at J, with 17 bases between. This CDR3 has 15 amino acids. Here the CDR3 reads CASRWRIGRDQPQHF. The CDR3 coding sequence is TGCGCCAGCAGATGGAGGATAGGGAGGGATCAGCCCCAGCATTTT.

V usage is TRBV5-1 and J usage is TRBJ2-1; 7 bases match TRBD1. In germline, CDR1 is SGHRS, CDR2 YFSETQ. The CDR3 consists of 18 residues. V was clipped by 1 base and J by 5 bases; unmatched bases: 15. DNA for the CDR3: TGCGCCAGCAGCTTGCGGACGATTCAAGGGACAGCCAACAATGAGCAGTTCTTC. Residues: CASSLRTIQGTANNEQFF.

This chain connects TRBV4-3 to TRBJ2-3; D gene unclear. V was trimmed by 0 bases and J by 0 bases, leaving 4 bases between them. Germline CDR1 LGHNA, CDR2 YSLEER. This CDR3 spans 14 amino acids. CDR3 protein: CASSQDGSTDTQYF. The CDR3 DNA follows: TGCGCCAGCAGCCAAGACGGGAGCACAGATACGCAGTATTTT.